This TCR beta chain is from a study of T cell changes during pregnancy in multiple sclerosis (dated by TCRdb to the late 2010s). Turning to the overall study: In women with multiple sclerosis, the researchers looked at how the T cell repertoire shifted as pregnancy progressed.

The CDR3 runs 12 amino acids, cysteine and phenylalanine included. The retained sequence is limited to the CDR3, 36 bases, with the frame set at the first base. The junction shows trimming of 10 bases on V and 8 bases on J, and the gene matches do not reach 8 bases of it. CDR1 and CDR2 are read off the germline V gene as SNHLY and FYNNEI. Of note for this clone: The antigen this receptor binds is unknown. Base qualities were left out, and no much larger clone turns up one base away.

Libraries were prepared through the immunoSEQ multiplex PCR assay. TCRdb limited this immuneACCESS table to in-frame rearrangements with V and J called. A share of clones is missing; checked studies link under half to unresolved V genes, and the rest is unexplained. The sample data list about 66,000 clones, and roughly nine tenths of these were observed just once. The ten largest clones add up to approximately 5% of the sample. The receptor chain draws on TRBV2 and TRBJ2-1, with TRBD1 identical over 7 junction bases. The sample consisted of CD8+ T cells from peripheral blood mononuclear cells, taken before pregnancy. This TCR was sampled from a female donor with multiple sclerosis, enrolled in a pregnancy study. The DNA sequence reads TGTGCCAACTCGAACCAGGGGGATGAGCAGTTCTTC. Its amino acids are CANSNQGDEQFF.